Below, 23 T cell receptor beta chains from the same sample are listed, as sequenced in a study of blood T cell repertoires in COVID-19. Produced via immunoSEQ multiplex PCR; TCRdb's table is partial and in-frame only. The data contain 35,000 to 45,000 clones, around 82% of them singletons. The sequencing input was peripheral blood. The receptors stem from a woman over 75 with acute or convalescent COVID-19.

CDR3: CASSGGQGNEQFF. As DNA, the CDR3 is TGCGCCAGCAGCGGGGGACAGGGAAATGAGCAGTTCTTC. The chain is built from TRBV5-1 and TRBJ2-1, with 9 bases identical to TRBD1. Germline V gene data show CDR1 as SGHRS and CDR2 as YFSETQ. V lost 4 bases to trimming and J lost 7 bases; unmatched junction nucleotides: 3. The CDR3 totals 13 residues.

The gene calls are TRBV29-1 and TRBJ2-7; D not resolved. Germline CDR1 is SQVTM and CDR2 is ANQGSEA. The CDR3 spans 13 residues. V dropped 4 bases and J dropped 4 bases, with 14 bases sitting between them. The CDR3 region has the DNA TGCAGCGTTGCAGGATCAGTCAAGTACGAGCAGTACTTC. Its translation: CSVAGSVKYEQYF.

The chain couples TRBV28 to TRBJ2-1; 7 bases map to TRBD2. V was pared by 4 bases and J by 3 bases, with 3 bases of the junction left unmatched. Germline V gene data show CDR1 as MDHEN and CDR2 as SYDVKM. This CDR3 region has 14 residues. The CDR3 here is CASSSGGSYNEQFF. The CDR3 nucleotides are TGTGCCAGCAGTTCAGGCGGGAGCTACAATGAGCAGTTCTTC.

J is TRBJ1-5 and V is TRBV7-6, with a possible D match to TRBD1 (5 bases). Germline V lookup: CDR1 SGHVS, CDR2 FNYEAQ. The CDR3 contains 16 residues. Trimming pared 1 base from V and 3 bases from J, leaving 13 bases between. In DNA, the CDR3 is TGTGCCAGCAGCTTAGGTCTAGGGGAAACCAATCAGCCCCAGCATTTT. Its translation: CASSLGLGETNQPQHF.

V and J are TRBV7-9 and TRBJ2-1; D ambiguous. Germline CDR1 is SEHNR and CDR2 is FQNEAQ (reference sequence). The CDR3 consists of 14 residues. V lost 1 base and J 3 bases, leaving 7 bases between the germline ends. DNA of the CDR3: TGTGCCAGCAGCTTAGTCAGGAACTACAATGAGCAGTTCTTC. This sequence encodes CASSLVRNYNEQFF.

This clone has more than one count but fewer than ten. This chain uses TRBV7-9 with TRBJ1-1; no firm D call. CDR1 and CDR2 (germline): SEHNR, FQNEAQ (reference sequence). The CDR3 is 12 amino acids. The germline V and J ends were trimmed by 5 bases and 9 bases, with 13 bases remaining between them. CDR3 DNA sequence: TGTGCCAGCAGCACCGACATCATGCAAGCTTTCTTT. Residues: CASSTDIMQAFF.

This clone was counted between two and nine times. This chain links TRBV28 with TRBJ1-4, with D unclear. The CDR3 runs to 15 residues. The germline V gene has CDR1 MDHEN and CDR2 SYDVKM. With 5 bases removed from V and 4 bases from J, the gap between germline ends came to 14 bases. DNA of the CDR3: TGTGCCAGCAGTGGGAGTTACGGGTATAATGAAAAACTGTTTTTT. It is translated as CASSGSYGYNEKLFF.

By sample fraction, this clone is medium-sized. DNA for the CDR3: TGTGCCAGCAGCCGAGGAAAGGGGTCCCCTTTTAACTATGGCTACACCTTC. Translating gives CASSRGKGSPFNYGYTF. The V gene is TRBV3-1 (or the pseudogene TRBV3-2), the J gene TRBJ1-2; possible D gene TRBD1, 5 bases. This CDR3 is built from 17 residues. The V end was cut by 4 bases, the J end by 1 base, with 19 bases between. Germline-derived CDR1 and CDR2 are LGHDT and YNNKEL (reference sequence).

The V gene is TRBV12-3 or TRBV12-4, the J gene TRBJ1-2; D unclear. The CDR3 runs 13 residues. V lost 10 bases and J lost 8, with 20 bases in between. The CDR3 bases are TGTGCCAACTCCGGACGGGGAGGAACCGGCTACACCTTC. This translates into CANSGRGGTGYTF.

The rearrangement joins TRBV19 to TRBJ1-5; D is undetermined. Germline CDR1 LNHDA, CDR2 SQIVND (reference sequence). CDR3 length equals 12 residues. V lost 3 bases and J 6 bases, leaving 6 bases between the germline ends. The CDR3 region has the DNA TGTGCCAGTAGTATCCCCCGTCAGCCCCAGCATTTT. Translation: CASSIPRQPQHF.

The chain carries TRBV12-3 or TRBV12-4 and TRBJ1-4; 7 bases map to TRBD1. There are 12 residues in the CDR3. V shed 3 bases, J shed 11 bases, and the junction held 3 bases outside the gene matches. The DNA of the CDR3 is TGTGCCAGCAGTTTGAACAGGGGCAAACTGTTTTTT. Its translation: CASSLNRGKLFF.

On this clone: This same CDR3 is encoded by further DNA sequences in the sample. The V gene is TRBV5-4, the J gene TRBJ2-2, with 8 bases that match TRBD2. The CDR3 length is 15 residues. Germline-derived CDR1 and CDR2 are SGHNT and YYREEE (reference sequence). V dropped 1 base and J dropped 7; count of bases not matched to a gene: 6. Written as DNA, the CDR3 is TGTGCCAGCAGCTTGTCGGGGGGGAGAGGCGGGGAGCTGTTTTTT. Translating gives CASSLSGGRGGELFF.

V is TRBV12-3 or TRBV12-4 and J is TRBJ1-2; TRBD1 agrees at 9 bases. The trim removed 6 bases at V and 8 bases at J, leaving 7 bases unmatched. There are 13 residues in the CDR3. CDR3: CASRDRGSWGYTF. The DNA of the CDR3 is TGTGCCAGCAGGGACAGGGGATCCTGGGGCTACACCTTC.

This rearrangement joins TRBV7-9 to TRBJ2-5, with 7 nucleotides matching TRBD2. The CDR3 spans 15 residues. CDR1 and CDR2 from the germline V gene are SEHNR and FQNEAQ (reference sequence). J lost 5 bases, V lost 2 bases, and 8 bases had no gene match. The CDR3 reads CASSLISGTAETQYF. The CDR3 DNA reads as TGTGCCAGCAGCTTAATAAGCGGGACTGCCGAGACCCAGTACTTC.

Here the CDR3 DNA reads TGTGCCAGTAGTCCGGCGAGGGGGCAGGGGGGAGAAAAACTGTTTTTT. Translation gives CASSPARGQGGEKLFF. The chain employs TRBV19 and TRBJ1-4; TRBD1 matches at 7 bases. CDR3 length: 16 residues. Germline V gene lookup returns CDR1 LNHDA and CDR2 SQIVND (reference sequence). V shed 5 bases and J 8 bases; nucleotides not matched to a gene: 14.

The chain recombines TRBV7-2 with TRBJ2-7; D not resolved. CDR1 and CDR2 from the germline V gene are SGHTA and FQGNSA. V lost 4 bases and J lost 6, with 7 bases in between. The CDR3 runs 11 residues. CDR3 nucleotides: TGTGCCAGCAGCTCGGAGCTCGAGCAGTACTTC. Its protein is CASSSELEQYF.

The chain links TRBV18 to TRBJ2-7; TRBD2 matches at 12 bases. CDR3 length equals 15 residues. Germline CDR1 reads KGHSH; CDR2 reads LQKENI. The trim removed 0 bases at V and 4 bases at J, leaving 1 base unmatched. The CDR3 protein is CASSPPGLAGYEQYF. Here the CDR3 DNA reads TGTGCCAGCTCACCACCTGGACTAGCGGGATACGAGCAGTACTTC.

The genes are TRBV4-1 and TRBJ2-1; TRBD2 matches at 11 bases. The J segment lost 7 bases and the V segment lost 4 bases, leaving 9 bases of the junction unmatched. The germline CDR1 and CDR2 sequences are MGHRA and YSYEKL. The CDR3 covers 16 residues. The CDR3: CASSPDYSGRVNEQFF. CDR3 nucleotides: TGCGCCAGCAGCCCAGACTATAGCGGGAGGGTAAATGAGCAGTTCTTC.

The chain recombines TRBV19 with TRBJ1-2, with 9 bases lining up with TRBD1. This CDR3 region has 15 residues. Trimming cost V 7 bases and J 2 bases; bases outside gene matches: 8. Germline V gene lookup returns CDR1 LNHDA and CDR2 SQIVND (reference sequence). Written as DNA, the CDR3 is TGTGCCAGTACAAAAACAGGGGGCTTAAACTATGGCTACACCTTC. It codes for CASTKTGGLNYGYTF.

The rearrangement links TRBV9 to TRBJ1-5; TRBD1 might be the D (6 bases). This CDR3 comprises 15 residues. Trimming cost V 3 bases and J 0 bases, with 10 bases left between them. Germline-derived CDR1 and CDR2 are SGDLS and YYNGEE. CDR3 bases: TGTGCCAGCAGCGCCGGACAGCATAGCAATCAGCCCCAGCATTTT. This encodes CASSAGQHSNQPQHF.

CDR3 sequence reads: CATSDGLAGAATQYF. The CDR3 bases are TGTGCCACCAGTGATGGCCTAGCGGGAGCAGCTACGCAGTATTTT. The rearrangement links TRBV24-1 to TRBJ2-3; TRBD2 matches 10 bases. Trimming removed 3 bases from V and 8 bases from J; junction bases left unmatched: 7. Germline loops: CDR1 KGHDR, CDR2 SFDVKD. CDR3 size: 15 residues.

This clone was observed once. The chain is built from TRBV7-2 and TRBJ2-7, with D possibly matching TRBD1 (5 bases). With 5 bases removed from V and 0 bases from J, the gap between germline ends came to 11 bases. The CDR3 runs to 14 residues. Germline CDR1 SGHTA, CDR2 FQGNSA. The CDR3 sequence is CASSVLQGSYEQYF. As DNA, the CDR3 is TGTGCCAGCAGCGTGCTCCAGGGCTCCTACGAGCAGTACTTC.

The CDR3 here is CASSLSGDGANVLTF. In DNA, the CDR3 is TGTGCCAGCAGCTTGTCGGGGGACGGGGCCAACGTCCTGACTTTC. The V gene is TRBV5-5, the J gene TRBJ2-6; the D gene is possibly TRBD2 (6 bases). With 1 base removed from V and 4 bases from J, the gap between germline ends came to 9 bases. The germline CDR1 and CDR2 sequences are SGHKS and YYEKEE (reference sequence). The CDR3 is 15 residues long.